The text below deals with one T cell receptor beta chain. Its antigen remains unidentified. Sequenced by immunoSEQ multiplex PCR; TCRdb stores in-frame clones only, minus some. The sample contains some 42,000 clones, approximately 76% of which appear only once. The sample is drawn from a study of a mutant IDH1 vaccine in newly diagnosed glioma. Study in general: Treated patients comprised around 62% males and around 38% females, mean age about 44 years. Patients were pretreated with radiotherapy, temozolomide, or both, mostly both. Study-wide findings and caveats: There were vaccine-induced immune responses in approximately 95% of the patients.

Documented time point: week 23, last vaccination. Vaccinated patients received 300 ug of mutant IDH1 20-mer peptide per dose, with topical imiquimod. Germline V lookup: CDR1 SGHAT, CDR2 FQNNGV. The V and J ends lost 5 bases and 2 bases, in that order; junction bases with no gene match: 7. This CDR3 has 15 residues. V usage is TRBV11-2 and J usage is TRBJ1-2, with TRBD1 matching over 8 bases. Material: PBMCs, obtained from a glioma patient whose treatment included an IDH1 peptide vaccine. This clonotype was obtained from a man in his fifties with glioma. The CDR3, as DNA: TGTGCCAGCAGCCACCTCCGGGACAGGAACTATGGCTACACCTTC. Its translation: CASSHLRDRNYGYTF.